A single sample gave rise to the 12 T cell receptor beta chains below, sequenced in a study of T cells in Graves' hyperthyroidism and ophthalmopathy (dated 2019 in TCRdb). The library came from multiplex PCR. This sample was sequenced with an Illumina HiSeq 2000. Amplification of TCR beta CDR3 regions was carried out from RNA transcripts. The TCR CDR3 was subjected to a first round of RT-PCR using the HTBI primer set and the Qiagen OneStep RT-PCR kit. TCRdb reworked the public reads: Q25 trimming with fastp, MiXCR clone assembly, productive beta chains retained. Each entry merges the rows of one CDR3 protein and shows their most common DNA and genes. In all, the sample holds some 490,000 distinct CDR3 sequences, and about 20% of those were seen once. The leading ten clones occupy about half of the sample. Sequencing used blood. The receptors were gathered from a woman between 65 and 79 years old with Graves' ophthalmopathy.

The table lists this clonotype with many counts. J is TRBJ1-5 and V is TRBV15; D ambiguous. Germline CDR1 is LNHNV and CDR2 is YYDKDF (reference sequence). The CDR3 contains 15 residues. V was clipped by 0 bases and J by 2 bases, with 8 bases between them. The CDR3 nucleotides read TGTGCCACCAGCAGAGATCCGGGTGGCAATCAGCCCCAGCATTTT. This gives the protein CATSRDPGGNQPQHF.

At least ten counts were recorded for this clonotype. For the CDR3, the DNA is TGTGCCAGCAGTAGGGGTGGGGGCGTCAATTCACCCCTCCACTTT. Its protein product is CASSRGGGVNSPLHF. This sequence joins TRBV2 and TRBJ1-6; perhaps TRBD1 as D (6 bases). CDR3 length: 15 amino acids. Deletions cut 5 bases from V and 7 bases from J, with 15 bases between. In germline, CDR1 is SNHLY, CDR2 FYNNEI.

This chain uses TRBV5-1 with TRBJ2-7, with 11 bases aligning to TRBD2. The CDR3 spans 15 residues. CDR1 and CDR2 (germline): SGHRS, YFSETQ. The trim removed 5 bases at V and 4 bases at J, leaving 8 bases unmatched. The CDR3 loop is CASRQPGTSGYEQYF. As DNA, the CDR3 is TGCGCCAGCAGACAGCCCGGGACTAGCGGTTACGAGCAGTACTTC.

The sample holds many counts of this clonotype. V is TRBV7-2 and J is TRBJ1-5; unclear D gene. Trimming pared 4 bases from V and 3 bases from J, leaving 4 bases between. CDR1 is SGHTA and CDR2 is FQGNSA in the germline V gene. This CDR3 contains 12 residues. The CDR3 DNA sequence: TGTGCCAGCAGCTCCCACAATCAGCCCCAGCATTTT. As protein: CASSSHNQPQHF. Looking up the rest from reference TRBV7-2 and TRBJ1-5 gives the full variable domain: GAGVSQSPSNKVTEKGKDVELRCDPISGHTALYWYRQSLGQGLEFLIYFQGNSAPDKSGLPSDRFSAERTGGSVSTLTIQRTQQEDSAVYLCASSSHNQPQHFGDGTRLSIL.

This clonotype was recorded a few times. V gene TRBV7-2 combines with J gene TRBJ2-2; a weak D match, TRBD2 (5 bases). V gave up 5 bases and J gave up 5 bases, with 18 bases separating them. In germline, CDR1 is SGHTA, CDR2 FQGNSA. CDR3 length: 16 amino acids. Here the CDR3 reads CASSPRRASGTGELFF. The CDR3 region has the DNA TGTGCCAGCAGCCCCCGGAGAGCGTCGGGGACCGGGGAGCTGTTTTTT.

This clonotype was observed many times. V usage is TRBV28 and J usage is TRBJ2-4; D is tentatively TRBD1 or TRBD2 (5 bases each). Germline V CDR1 and CDR2: MDHEN, SYDVKM. Trimming took 4 bases from V and 0 from J, leaving 10 bases between them. This CDR3 is built from 15 residues. The chain's CDR3 is CASSSGTIAKNIQYF. CDR3 nucleotide sequence: TGTGCCAGCAGTTCAGGGACCATAGCCAAAAACATTCAGTACTTC.

A note on this clonotype: A much larger clone differs from this one at a single base, so this may be a read error. This chain uses TRBV11-2 with TRBJ2-1; tentatively, D is TRBD1 or TRBD2 (5 bases each). The CDR3 extends over 16 amino acids. Germline V gene data show CDR1 as SGHAT and CDR2 as FQNNGV. The CDR3 here is CASSLTPGPQLNERFF. In DNA form, the CDR3 reads TGTGCCAGCAGCTTAACGCCGGGACCGCAATTAAATGAGCGGTTCTTC.

This clonotype came up a few times. The chain uses TRBV20-1 and TRBJ2-3; the match to TRBD1 covers 8 bases. With V trimmed by 8 bases and J by 2 bases, 6 bases remained unmatched. Germline CDR1 DFQATT, CDR2 SNEGSKA (reference sequence). The CDR3 is 13 residues long. The CDR3 DNA is TGCAGTCTGCCGGGACAGGCCACAGATACGCAGTATTTT. Its protein product is CSLPGQATDTQYF.

This clonotype was counted between two and nine times. The genes are TRBV15 and TRBJ1-2; D unresolved. The CDR3 covers 14 residues. Trimming cost V 0 bases and J 8 bases, with 13 bases left between them. Per germline, CDR1 LNHNV and CDR2 YYDKDF (reference sequence). As DNA, the CDR3 is TGTGCCACCAGCAGAGATCCAAAAGGGAAGGGCTACACCTTC. This gives the protein CATSRDPKGKGYTF.

This chain uses TRBV5-1 with TRBJ2-3; D remains ambiguous. The CDR3 has 14 residues. The ends were cut back, 1 base at V and 2 bases at J, with 8 bases in the middle. Germline lookup yields CDR1 SGHRS and CDR2 YFSETQ. DNA for the CDR3: TGCGCCAGCAGCTTGATCCCCCTCACAGATACGCAGTATTTT. This gives the protein CASSLIPLTDTQYF.

This clonotype has just a few counts. The chain joins TRBV19 to TRBJ2-3; D uncertain. Per the germline V gene, CDR1 is LNHDA and CDR2 is SQIVND (reference sequence). The CDR3 is 16 residues long. Trimming removed 4 bases from V and 2 bases from J, with 16 bases in between. CDR3 loop: CASSKGKGGPTDTQYF. Written as DNA, the CDR3 is TGTGCCAGTAGTAAGGGAAAAGGCGGTCCCACAGATACGCAGTATTTT.

This clonotype occurred a few times. The chain recombines TRBV7-2 with TRBJ1-2; weak D call: TRBD1 (6 bases). V lost 5 bases and J 4 bases, leaving 14 bases between the germline ends. Germline V gene sequence: CDR1 SGHTA, CDR2 FQGNSA. The CDR3 length is 14 residues. The CDR3 coding sequence is TGTGCCAGCAGCCCATTAGACAGGATCTATGGCTACACCTTC. Translating gives CASSPLDRIYGYTF.